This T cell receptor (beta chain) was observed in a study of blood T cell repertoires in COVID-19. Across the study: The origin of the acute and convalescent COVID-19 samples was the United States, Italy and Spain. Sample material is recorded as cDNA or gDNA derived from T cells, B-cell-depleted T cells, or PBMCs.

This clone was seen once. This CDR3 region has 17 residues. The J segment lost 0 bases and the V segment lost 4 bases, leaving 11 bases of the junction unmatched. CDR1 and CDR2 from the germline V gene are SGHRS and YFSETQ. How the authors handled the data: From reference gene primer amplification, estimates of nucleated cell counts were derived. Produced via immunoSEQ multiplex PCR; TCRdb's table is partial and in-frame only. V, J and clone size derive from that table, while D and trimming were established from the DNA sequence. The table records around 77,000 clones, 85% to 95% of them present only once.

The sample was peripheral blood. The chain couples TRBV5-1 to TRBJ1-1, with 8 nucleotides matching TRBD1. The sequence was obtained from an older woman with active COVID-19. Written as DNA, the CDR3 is TGCGCCAGCAGCACCGGACAGGGCCTGGAAGTGAACACTGAAGCTTTCTTT. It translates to CASSTGQGLEVNTEAFF. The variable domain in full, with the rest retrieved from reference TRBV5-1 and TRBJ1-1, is KAGVTQTPRYLIKTRGQQVTLSCSPISGHRSVSWYQQTPGQGLQFLFEYFSETQRNKGNFPGRFSGRQFSNSRSEMNVSTLELGDSALYLCASSTGQGLEVNTEAFFGQGTRLTVV.